Given below is one T cell receptor beta chain in context. This clone was found once. Its antigen has not been determined. No much larger clone is present one base from it, and per-base qualities are unavailable. The data derive from a study of siplizumab effects on memory and regulatory T cells (dated by TCRdb to the late 2010s). Regarding the research as a whole: The study looked at the effect of siplizumab, an anti-CD2 antibody, on alloreactive T-cell subsets in allogeneic mixed lymphocyte reactions made from human PBMCs.

Libraries were built with the immunoSEQ multiplex PCR assay. Roughly 10^5 TCR templates per sample were assayed on the deep sequencing platform. Genomic DNA extracted from sorted T cells was used for TCRbeta CDR3 sequencing. On the authors' methods: The R programming language was used for clonal analysis of the TCRbeta CDR3 data. Unstimulated samples were compared with post-reaction CFSE-low samples to define alloreactive CD4+ and CD8+ clones. By matching sequences to the repertoires of sorted unstimulated Treg and non-Treg cells, each alloreactive CD4+ clone was assigned a regulatory or non-regulatory origin. TCRdb took over this immuneACCESS table, retaining in-frame rearrangements with V and J assigned. Such tables are incomplete; in checked studies, under half of the missing clones stem from an unresolved V gene, and the remainder is unexplained. D and trimming come from the DNA, and the V and J calls and clone size come from that table. Across this sample there are 94,000 or so clones, with 90% to 95% seen only once. Approximately 5.9% of the sample lies in the top ten.

What the work shows at the level of the full study, not this receptor alone: The suppressive function of proliferating Tregs from siplizumab cultures was not functionally confirmed. Unstimulated naive T cells appeared to be more diverse than memory T cells, and naive cells seemed to make a substantial contribution to the alloresponse. Siplizumab significantly reduced the cumulative frequency of alloreactive sequences traceable to unstimulated CD4+ memory T cells. For roughly 80-97% of proliferating CD4+ or CD8+ clones, no naive or memory phenotype could be assigned. Sequences below about 10^-5 frequency were poorly captured, so only a minor fraction of alloreactive clones could be mapped to unstimulated subsets. Of the alloreactive CD4+ clones that could be mapped, the Treg-derived share averaged 68.8% with siplizumab compared with under 30% in control reactions.

Sorted unstimulated T cells, along with proliferating T cells recovered from mixed lymphocyte reactions, underwent TCRbeta CDR3 sequencing. Fresh whole blood from around 11 HLA-typed healthy donors was used to isolate PBMCs. The CDR3 sequence holds 15 residues, the cysteine and phenylalanine included. CDR3 DNA is the only sequence kept; it has 45 bases, read in frame from the first base. V is cut back by 1 base and J by 4 bases, with 6 bases in the junction unmatched. Via the germline V gene, CDR1 is SGHVS and CDR2 FQNEAQ. The sequenced sample was CD8+ T cells sorted from blood. The chain is encoded by TRBV7-8 joined to TRBJ2-7, and 8 junctional nucleotides match TRBD2. The sequence was obtained from a human donor in good health. The nucleotides read TGTGCCAGCAGCTTAGGGGCTAGCGGGTCATACGAGCAGTACTTC. It translates to CASSLGASGSYEQYF.